This record covers a single TCR beta chain. This clonotype was detected a few times. The antigen this receptor binds is unknown. Base qualities are not provided; no much larger clone lies one nucleotide away. The protocol used for the library was RT-PCR. The sequencer listed for this sample is Illumina HiSeq 2500. TCRdb reprocessing: public reads trimmed at Q25 with fastp, clones called with MiXCR, in-frame beta chains kept. Entries are consolidated by CDR3 protein sequence, retaining the most common genes and DNA. For this sample the table gives 500,000 to 600,000 distinct CDR3 sequences, of which 14% were detected only once. In total, the top ten clones hold 11% of the sample. The sample originates from a study of response to subunit inactivated influenza vaccine (dated by TCRdb to between 2017 and 2018). With regard to the full study: Deep quantitative profiling of the T cell receptor repertoire was used in the study to follow responses to a trivalent subunit inactivated influenza vaccine. Broad study findings and their caveats: The authors suggested that each seasonal influenza vaccination may recruit only a limited number of new T cells.

The germline V gene gives CDR1 as SGHVS and CDR2 as FQNEAQ. Compared with germline, V lacks 5 bases and J lacks 5 bases; bases without a gene match: 5. CDR3 length: 15 amino acids, cysteine to phenylalanine. Just the 45-base CDR3 DNA is kept, in frame starting at base 1. The sample consisted of PBMCs from blood, taken 11 to 12 days after vaccination. The TCR was taken from a man aged 50 or older who received an inactivated influenza vaccine. Donor details come from another sample of the same person, matched by shared clones. This chain joins TRBV7-8 to TRBJ2-1, and 11 bases in between align with TRBD1. The DNA sequence is TGTGCCAGCAGCCGGGACAGGGGGAGGGACAATGAGCAGTTCTTC. This yields the protein CASSRDRGRDNEQFF.